The clone carrying this T cell receptor beta chain was counted at least ten times. The data stem from a study of T-cell reconstitution after alpha-beta-depleted transplantation in children. CDR1 is DFQATT and CDR2 is SNEGSKA in the germline V gene (reference sequence). This CDR3 has 15 residues. Trimming at V came to 5 bases and at J to 0 bases, leaving 3 bases not matched to a gene. Molecular barcoding with unique molecular identifiers was used for the TCRbeta library. TCRdb itself ran the PCR reads through MiXCR, one entry per CDR3 protein. The data show some 640,000 distinct CDR3 sequences, over 15% seen once.

The V gene is TRBV20-1, the J gene TRBJ2-2, with 10 bases matching TRBD2. The sample here was PBMCs from the stem cell graft donor, taken from the stem cell graft. This clonotype was sampled from a human donor who donated a stem cell graft to a child with acute myeloid leukemia. The CDR3 here is CSAPSGGANTGELFF. CDR3 bases: TGCAGTGCTCCAAGCGGGGGGGCGAACACCGGGGAGCTGTTTTTT.